Shown below are 25 T cell receptor beta chains from a single sample sequenced in a study of shared clonotypes between healthy human individuals. Naive-designated CD8 cells lacked CD45RO, were positively enriched for CCR7, and omitted terminally differentiated effector memory CD45RA+ cells. TCRdb's table, derived via immunoSEQ multiplex PCR, lists solely in-frame clones and lacks some. The sample lists about 700,000 clones, around 92% occurring once. The sample taken for sequencing was naive CD8+ T cells sorted from blood. Every receptor here comes from a man younger than 40 in good health.

The J gene is TRBJ2-3, the V gene TRBV6-6, with a possible D match to TRBD1 (6 bases). The CDR3 is 15 residues long. Trimming took 2 bases from V and 4 from J, leaving 13 bases between them. Germline assignment: CDR1 MNHNY and CDR2 SVGAGI (reference sequence). Written as DNA, the CDR3 is TGTGCCAGCAGTTACATCAGGGGAGTTTCAGATACGCAGTATTTT. Amino acid sequence: CASSYIRGVSDTQYF.

In DNA form, the CDR3 reads TGTGCCAGCAGCTTTCTCGGAGTAGGGGAGACCCAGTACTTC. The encoded protein is CASSFLGVGETQYF. The gene calls are TRBV7-9 and TRBJ2-5; D not certain. The CDR3 loop spans 14 amino acids. Trimming pared 3 bases from V and 5 bases from J, leaving 13 bases between. Germline V CDR1 and CDR2: SEHNR, FQNEAQ (reference sequence).

This sequence joins TRBV7-9 and TRBJ2-2; D is unresolved. Germline CDR1 reads SEHNR; CDR2 reads FQNEAQ (reference sequence). V was clipped by 7 bases and J by 5 bases, with 8 bases between them. This CDR3 spans 12 amino acids. The CDR3 here is CASKKTTGELFF. The CDR3 region has the DNA TGTGCCAGCAAAAAGACTACCGGGGAGCTGTTTTTT.

The chain recombines TRBV2 with TRBJ2-1; D unclear. Trimming left V 8 bases short and J 2 bases short, with 10 bases between. The CDR3 totals 13 residues. CDR1 SNHLY and CDR2 FYNNEI come from the germline V gene. The DNA of the CDR3 is TGTGCCAGCCCAGGTTCCCCCTACAATGAGCAGTTCTTC. Its protein is CASPGSPYNEQFF.

Worth noting for this clone: Other DNA variants within this sample encode the same CDR3. This sequence joins TRBV20-1 and TRBJ2-7; no firm D call. Germline V lookup: CDR1 DFQATT, CDR2 SNEGSKA (reference sequence). Trimming shortened V by 1 base and J by 4 bases, and 5 bases separated the two germline ends. The CDR3 loop spans 11 amino acids. CDR3 residues: CSARGLYEQYF. CDR3 DNA sequence: TGCAGTGCTAGAGGTCTGTACGAGCAGTACTTC.

This chain links TRBV2 with TRBJ2-1; D may be TRBD2 (6 bases). V lost 4 bases and J lost 0, with 10 bases in between. There are 15 residues in the CDR3. Germline CDR1 is SNHLY and CDR2 is FYNNEI. The CDR3 here is CASSGRESSYNEQFF. CDR3 sequence (DNA): TGTGCCAGCAGTGGACGGGAGAGCTCCTACAATGAGCAGTTCTTC.

This clone has only one observation. CDR3 loop: CSVGPLKAVEEDEQYF. The CDR3 DNA is TGCAGCGTTGGTCCCTTAAAAGCGGTGGAGGAGGACGAGCAGTACTTC. This chain uses TRBV29-1 with TRBJ2-7; a weak D match, TRBD2 (5 bases). Germline V gene lookup returns CDR1 SQVTM and CDR2 ANQGSEA. V shed 4 bases and J shed 5 bases, with 24 bases lying between them. This CDR3 is built from 16 residues.

In this sample, this clone turned up once. J is TRBJ1-1 and V is TRBV10-2; 8 bases match TRBD1. CDR3 length equals 12 residues. Germline V CDR1 and CDR2: WSHSY, SAAADI. With 7 bases clipped from V and 6 bases from J, the junction kept 4 bases outside the gene matches. The CDR3 sequence is CASTDRGAEAFF. CDR3 nucleotides: TGCGCCAGCACCGACAGGGGAGCTGAAGCTTTCTTT.

The chain uses TRBV5-1 and TRBJ1-2; D is ambiguous. Trimming cost V 0 bases and J 4 bases, with 13 bases left between them. This CDR3 comprises 15 residues. The V gene's germline CDR1 is SGHRS and CDR2 YFSETQ. The DNA of the CDR3 is TGCGCCAGCAGCTTGGAGGCTACTTACTCCTATGGCTACACCTTC. This encodes CASSLEATYSYGYTF. The whole variable domain, filled in from reference TRBV5-1 and TRBJ1-2, reads KAGVTQTPRYLIKTRGQQVTLSCSPISGHRSVSWYQQTPGQGLQFLFEYFSETQRNKGNFPGRFSGRQFSNSRSEMNVSTLELGDSALYLCASSLEATYSYGYTFGSGTRLTVV.

CDR3 amino acids: CASSQSSRFNEQFF. The CDR3 nucleotides read TGTGCCAGCAGCCAATCGAGCCGCTTCAATGAGCAGTTCTTC. The chain uses TRBV16 and TRBJ2-1; D unclear. V gave up 0 bases and J gave up 6 bases, with 9 bases separating them. This CDR3 spans 14 amino acids. Germline CDR1 KGHSY, CDR2 FQNENV.

The V gene is TRBV4-1, the J gene TRBJ2-7, with 9 positions matching TRBD1. The CDR3 consists of 16 residues. CDR1 is MGHRA and CDR2 is YSYEKL in the germline V gene. The V segment lost 1 base and the J segment 0 bases; nucleotides outside the gene matches: 4. For the CDR3, the DNA is TGCGCCAGCAGCCAAGGACAGGGGGGTGTCTCCTACGAGCAGTACTTC. This translates into CASSQGQGGVSYEQYF.

J is TRBJ2-2 and V is TRBV19; a weak D match, TRBD2 (7 bases). This CDR3 comprises 13 residues. From germline, CDR1 is LNHDA and CDR2 SQIVND (reference sequence). Trimming stripped 7 bases from V and 4 bases from J, with 10 bases between. CDR3 region: CASNREGTGELFF. The CDR3 region has the DNA TGTGCCAGTAACAGGGAGGGCACCGGGGAGCTGTTTTTT.

The DNA for the CDR3 is TGTGCCAGCACCATGACAGGCTCCTACGAGCAGTACTTC. It yields the protein CASTMTGSYEQYF. V gene TRBV28 combines with J gene TRBJ2-7; maybe TRBD1 (6 bases). The V end lost 7 bases, the J end lost 0 bases, and 10 bases lay between the germline ends. In germline, CDR1 is MDHEN, CDR2 SYDVKM. The CDR3 runs 13 residues.

V and J are TRBV11-2 and TRBJ2-3; D perhaps matches TRBD2 (5 bases). The CDR3 consists of 16 residues. V gave up 2 bases and J gave up 0 bases, with 12 bases separating them. In germline, CDR1 is SGHAT, CDR2 FQNNGV. DNA of the CDR3: TGTGCCAGCAGCTTATTGGCGGGCACCAGCACAGATACGCAGTATTTT. It encodes CASSLLAGTSTDTQYF.

The V call is TRBV29-1, the J call TRBJ1-4, with D uncertain. Trimming removed 7 bases at V and 7 bases at J, with 16 bases between. The CDR3 has 13 residues. CDR1 SQVTM and CDR2 ANQGSEA come from the germline V gene. The CDR3 nucleotides read TGCAGCGCCATTGGCCGGGGAGTTGAAAAACTGTTTTTT. Translated: CSAIGRGVEKLFF.

The chain carries TRBV28 and TRBJ1-2; 7 bases line up with TRBD1. CDR1 and CDR2 from the germline V gene are MDHEN and SYDVKM. Trimming cost V 5 bases and J 5 bases; bases outside gene matches: 20. The CDR3 extends over 18 amino acids. The CDR3 spells CASSSTGEGAKTAYGYTF. In DNA form, the CDR3 reads TGTGCCAGCAGTAGCACAGGGGAAGGCGCCAAGACGGCTTATGGCTACACCTTC.

This clone has more than one count but fewer than ten. The chain couples TRBV7-2 to TRBJ2-1; D possibly corresponds to TRBD2 (6 bases). With 5 bases removed from V and 2 bases from J, the gap between germline ends came to 19 bases. Germline values: CDR1 SGHTA, CDR2 FQGNSA. The CDR3 is 17 residues long. CDR3 nucleotide sequence: TGTGCCAGCAGCAGCGACAGTAGCGGATACACCTACAATGAGCAGTTCTTC. Its protein product is CASSSDSSGYTYNEQFF.

The rearrangement joins TRBV4-3 to TRBJ2-1; D is unclear. The CDR3 consists of 16 residues. The V and J ends lost 0 bases and 0 bases respectively, with 9 bases between them. Germline CDR1 LGHNA, CDR2 YSLEER. The CDR3: CASSQDGLSSYNEQFF. The CDR3 DNA reads as TGCGCCAGCAGCCAAGATGGGCTGAGCTCCTACAATGAGCAGTTCTTC.

This sequence joins TRBV4-1 and TRBJ2-7; D is unclear. The CDR3 spans 15 residues. Germline V gives CDR1 MGHRA, CDR2 YSYEKL. Trimming stripped 1 base from V and 0 bases from J, with 10 bases between. The CDR3 loop is CASSQAVRSSYEQYF. The CDR3 bases are TGCGCCAGCAGCCAAGCGGTTCGTAGCTCCTACGAGCAGTACTTC.

The chain employs TRBV7-2 and TRBJ1-5; 7 nucleotides match TRBD1. V was clipped by 4 bases and J by 3 bases; unmatched bases: 6. Germline V CDR1 and CDR2: SGHTA, FQGNSA. This CDR3 is 15 amino acids long. The CDR3 protein is CASSYFRGDNQPQHF. CDR3 bases: TGTGCCAGCAGCTACTTCAGGGGGGACAATCAGCCCCAGCATTTT.

The chain combines TRBV5-4 with TRBJ2-1; the D gene could be TRBD1 or TRBD2 (5 bases each). The CDR3 runs 15 residues. Germline V CDR1 and CDR2: SGHNT, YYREEE (reference sequence). V lost 5 bases and J 8 bases, leaving 20 bases between the germline ends. The CDR3 nucleotides read TGTGCCAGCAGACCCGGGACGGGATATCGCGATGAGCAGTTCTTC. It translates to CASRPGTGYRDEQFF.

The count of this clone is one. The rearrangement joins TRBV19 to TRBJ1-1; D gene uncertain. Germline lookup yields CDR1 LNHDA and CDR2 SQIVND (reference sequence). The V end was cut by 1 base, the J end by 4 bases, with 7 bases between. This CDR3 has 13 amino acids. CDR3 bases: TGTGCCAGTAGTATAGGGCCTTCCACTGAAGCTTTCTTT. Translated, it gives CASSIGPSTEAFF.

This sequence joins TRBV9 and TRBJ1-2, with TRBD1 identical over 10 bases. The CDR3 totals 14 residues. V lost 4 bases and J lost 3; bases outside the gene matches: 3. Germline values: CDR1 SGDLS, CDR2 YYNGEE. DNA of the CDR3: TGTGCCAGCAGCCCCGGGACAGGGGACTATGGCTACACCTTC. It encodes CASSPGTGDYGYTF.

This rearrangement joins TRBV6-4 to TRBJ2-5, with 10 bases aligning to TRBD2. This CDR3 has 15 residues. Germline lookup yields CDR1 MRHNA and CDR2 SNTAGT. J was trimmed by 2 bases and V by 2 bases; bases with no gene match: 2. The CDR3 DNA is TGTGCCAGCAGTGACATAGCGGGAGGTCAAGAGACCCAGTACTTC. It is translated as CASSDIAGGQETQYF.

The rearrangement links TRBV14 to TRBJ2-7; D is unclear. The germline V and J ends were trimmed by 3 bases and 7 bases, with 16 bases remaining between them. The germline gives CDR1 SGHDN, CDR2 FVKESK. CDR3 length: 14 residues. The CDR3 loop reads CASSQTGPLREQYF. The CDR3 nucleotides are TGTGCCAGCAGCCAGACGGGCCCCCTCAGGGAGCAGTACTTC.